What follows are 29 T cell receptor beta chains derived from one specimen sequenced in a study of blood T cell repertoires in COVID-19. Libraries were prepared by immunoSEQ multiplex PCR; TCRdb keeps only in-frame clonotypes and omits some of them. Altogether some 150,000 clones are present, roughly 89% being singletons, with the ten largest covering roughly 3.3%. Sequenced: peripheral blood. These receptors were taken from a man in his late teens or twenties with active or convalescent COVID-19.

The chain uses TRBV6-1 and TRBJ1-2, with 8 positions matching TRBD1. The CDR3 contains 13 residues. The V gene's germline CDR1 is MNHNS and CDR2 SASEGT. J was trimmed by 4 bases and V by 3 bases; bases with no gene match: 1. The chain's CDR3 is CASSDRGPYGYTF. The CDR3 DNA reads as TGTGCCAGCAGTGACAGGGGGCCCTATGGCTACACCTTC.

With regard to this clone: Other DNA sequences in this sample translate to the same CDR3. CDR3 DNA sequence: TGTGCCAGCAGCACCGAAGGGAGCGGAAGAGGAGATACGCAGTATTTT. It is translated as CASSTEGSGRGDTQYF. V and J are TRBV7-3 and TRBJ2-3; D possibly corresponds to TRBD2 (5 bases). Trimming pared 5 bases from V and 5 bases from J, leaving 20 bases between. This CDR3 region has 16 residues. CDR1 and CDR2 from the germline V gene are SGHTA and FQGTGA.

The chain employs TRBV19 and TRBJ2-2; 8 bases match TRBD1. This CDR3 contains 14 residues. Trimming cost V 4 bases and J 4 bases; bases outside gene matches: 2. CDR1 is LNHDA, CDR2 SQIVND, per germline (reference sequence). This CDR3 is CASSRDRSTGELFF. CDR3 DNA sequence: TGTGCCAGTAGTAGGGACAGGAGCACCGGGGAGCTGTTTTTT.

This clone was observed once. The chain recombines TRBV6-5 with TRBJ2-7; the D gene is possibly TRBD1 (6 bases). The V end was cut by 5 bases, the J end by 3 bases, with 8 bases between. Germline V gene data show CDR1 as MNHEY and CDR2 as SVGAGI. The CDR3 contains 12 residues. The DNA for the CDR3 is TGTGCCAGCAGTCCACAGGGCTACGAGCAGTACTTC. Its translation is CASSPQGYEQYF.

This chain uses TRBV2 with TRBJ1-5, with D tentatively TRBD1 (5 bases). Deletions cut 4 bases from V and 5 bases from J, with 15 bases between. Germline-derived CDR1 and CDR2 are SNHLY and FYNNEI. This CDR3 is 15 amino acids long. DNA for the CDR3: TGTGCCAGCAGTGCCGAGCGCGGGGGGGATCAGCCCCAGCATTTT. It encodes CASSAERGGDQPQHF.

The chain links TRBV9 to TRBJ2-3; TRBD2 might be the D (5 bases). V lost 0 bases and J 8 bases, leaving 13 bases between the germline ends. CDR1 and CDR2 from the germline V gene are SGDLS and YYNGEE. The CDR3 is made up of 14 amino acids. CDR3 in DNA: TGTGCCAGCAGCGTAGGGGCCGTGGCGGGTACGCAGTATTTT. Protein product: CASSVGAVAGTQYF.

V is TRBV11-2 and J is TRBJ2-1; TRBD2 aligns across 12 bases. In germline, CDR1 is SGHAT, CDR2 FQNNGV. This CDR3 is built from 15 residues. V was pared by 6 bases and J by 9 bases, with 9 bases of the junction left unmatched. The CDR3 DNA sequence: TGTGCCAGCAGACCCCCTAGCGGGGGGGCCCTTGAGCAGTTCTTC. As protein: CASRPPSGGALEQFF.

This clone was seen a few times. The rearrangement joins TRBV28 to TRBJ2-7; the D is unclear. Germline-derived CDR1 and CDR2 are MDHEN and SYDVKM. V was clipped by 5 bases and J by 6 bases, with 14 bases between them. The CDR3 is 13 amino acids. The CDR3 DNA is TGTGCCAGCAGTCCTCAAAACAAATTCGAGCAGTACGTC. Translating gives CASSPQNKFEQYV.

The J gene is TRBJ2-2, the V gene TRBV19; the D gene is possibly TRBD2 (5 bases). CDR1 and CDR2 (germline): LNHDA, SQIVND (reference sequence). Trimming removed 7 bases from V and 2 bases from J, with 17 bases in between. The CDR3 covers 16 residues. As DNA, the CDR3 is TGTGCCAGTAATTCAGTGAGCGGACGAAACACCGGGGAGCTGTTTTTT. Translating gives CASNSVSGRNTGELFF.

The gene calls are TRBV6-4 and TRBJ2-1, with D tentatively TRBD2 (6 bases). Germline values: CDR1 MRHNA, CDR2 SNTAGT. The V and J ends lost 4 bases and 9 bases respectively, with 16 bases between them. The CDR3 has 14 residues. The CDR3 DNA sequence: TGTGCCAGCAGTGCGGACGGGGGTAGCGGTGAGCAGTTCTTC. It specifies CASSADGGSGEQFF.

This clone was found once. The V and J genes are TRBV6-5 and TRBJ2-7; no reliable D call. The V gene lost 4 bases and the J gene lost 0 bases, with 7 bases spanning the gap. The CDR3 consists of 13 residues. Germline-derived CDR1 and CDR2 are MNHEY and SVGAGI. In DNA form, the CDR3 reads TGTGCCAGCAGTTCGTCCCGCTCCTACGAGCAGTACTTC. This encodes CASSSSRSYEQYF.

The chain employs TRBV19 and TRBJ2-7; D possibly corresponds to TRBD1 (5 bases). Per the germline V gene, CDR1 is LNHDA and CDR2 is SQIVND (reference sequence). The CDR3 sequence is 15 residues long. Trimming pared 5 bases from V and 0 bases from J, leaving 14 bases between. This CDR3 reads CASSSTDFSSYEQYF. CDR3 bases: TGTGCCAGTAGTTCGACAGACTTCAGCTCCTACGAGCAGTACTTC.

V and J are TRBV5-6 and TRBJ1-4; no reliable D call. The CDR3 sequence is 15 residues long. V lost 2 bases to trimming and J lost 8 bases, with 16 bases between them. Germline CDR1 reads SGHDT; CDR2 reads YYEEEE. In DNA, the CDR3 is TGTGCCAGCAGCTTTGGCGGGCGGGGAGAAGAAAAACTGTTTTTT. This encodes CASSFGGRGEEKLFF.

This clone was seen once. The chain combines TRBV9 with TRBJ2-6; 12 nucleotides align to TRBD1. The germline V gene encodes CDR1 SGDLS and CDR2 YYNGEE. The J segment lost 1 base and the V segment lost 0 bases, leaving 5 bases of the junction unmatched. The CDR3 sequence is 19 residues long. The CDR3 reads CASSVAPGQGASGANVLTF. CDR3 sequence (DNA): TGTGCCAGCAGCGTAGCCCCGGGACAGGGGGCTTCTGGGGCCAACGTCCTGACTTTC.

The chain carries TRBV4-1 and TRBJ1-2; 7 nucleotides align to TRBD1. CDR3 size: 14 residues. Germline V gene data show CDR1 as MGHRA and CDR2 as YSYEKL. Unmatched junction bases numbered 7, after V lost 2 bases and J lost 7 bases. Written as DNA, the CDR3 is TGCGCCAGCAGCCAACCCGGACAGGACGCTGGCTACACCTTC. It yields the protein CASSQPGQDAGYTF.

The V call is TRBV18, the J call TRBJ1-1; no definite D call. This CDR3 spans 14 amino acids. The ends were cut back, 6 bases at V and 8 bases at J, with 19 bases in the middle. CDR1 is KGHSH, CDR2 LQKENI, per germline. CDR3 nucleotides: TGTGCCAGCTCCCCATCGCGGTTGGGTGGGGAAGCTTTCTTT. Protein product: CASSPSRLGGEAFF.

This clone was recorded a few times. The chain is built from TRBV5-1 and TRBJ1-4; D perhaps matches TRBD1 (5 bases). Germline V lookup: CDR1 SGHRS, CDR2 YFSETQ. This CDR3 spans 17 amino acids. Trimming cost V 0 bases and J 5 bases, with 17 bases left between them. CDR3 sequence: CASSLVAPGWVNEKLFF. The DNA for the CDR3 is TGCGCCAGCAGCTTGGTTGCCCCAGGGTGGGTAAATGAAAAACTGTTTTTT.

The V call is TRBV27, the J call TRBJ2-1, with D possibly matching TRBD1 (6 bases). This CDR3 is built from 15 residues. Germline V gives CDR1 MNHEY, CDR2 SMNVEV (reference sequence). V was cut by 4 bases and J by 4 bases, with 14 bases left in between. CDR3 in DNA: TGTGCCAGCAGTTACCCCGGGACATCGTACAATGAGCAGTTCTTC. This translates into CASSYPGTSYNEQFF.

The chain has TRBV24-1 and TRBJ1-1, with D hard to call. CDR1 is KGHDR, CDR2 SFDVKD, per germline. The V gene lost 0 bases and the J gene lost 4 bases, with 17 bases spanning the gap. The CDR3 extends over 17 amino acids. The CDR3 spells CATSDLFAVLFFTEAFF. The CDR3 DNA reads as TGTGCCACCAGTGATTTGTTTGCGGTTCTCTTTTTCACTGAAGCTTTCTTT.

The chain links TRBV7-6 to TRBJ1-1; D is possibly TRBD1 (6 bases). V was trimmed by 4 bases and J by 2 bases, leaving 14 bases between them. Germline CDR1 reads SGHVS; CDR2 reads FNYEAQ. CDR3 size: 15 residues. CDR3 DNA sequence: TGTGCCAGCAGCTCCGCCGGGACATTTAACACTGAAGCTTTCTTT. It yields the protein CASSSAGTFNTEAFF.

V and J are TRBV19 and TRBJ1-5; weak D call: TRBD1 (5 bases). The germline V gene has CDR1 LNHDA and CDR2 SQIVND (reference sequence). Trimming shortened V by 11 bases and J by 9 bases, and 20 bases separated the two germline ends. CDR3 length: 13 amino acids. This chain's CDR3 is CAVSWTFGGPQHF. The CDR3 DNA sequence: TGTGCCGTAAGTTGGACATTTGGTGGGCCCCAGCATTTT.

V usage is TRBV6-5 and J usage is TRBJ1-6; 7 nucleotides align to TRBD1. The CDR3 loop spans 14 amino acids. After removal of 6 bases from V and 12 bases from J, the junction contained 11 bases not matched to a gene. Germline V gene lookup returns CDR1 MNHEY and CDR2 SVGAGI. As DNA, the CDR3 is TGTGCCAGCAGCGGGGGACAGACAGGTTTACCCCTCCACTTT. It codes for CASSGGQTGLPLHF.

This chain uses TRBV7-9 with TRBJ2-7, with 8 bases matching TRBD2. Germline V CDR1 and CDR2: SEHNR, FQNEAQ (reference sequence). The CDR3 has 15 amino acids. Losses at the gene ends were 5 bases for V and 3 bases for J; bases not matched to a gene: 9. CDR3 sequence (DNA): TGTGCCAGCAGCCCGGGAGCGGGAGTCGTCTACGAGCAGTACTTC. This translates into CASSPGAGVVYEQYF.

The chain employs TRBV7-2 and TRBJ2-1; 10 bases align to TRBD2. The CDR3 is 15 residues long. CDR1 and CDR2 from the germline V gene are SGHTA and FQGNSA. The ends lost 3 bases at V and 4 bases at J; junction bases unmatched: 3. This CDR3 reads CASSFRTSGYNEQFF. The CDR3 nucleotides read TGTGCCAGCAGCTTTCGGACTAGCGGTTACAATGAGCAGTTCTTC.

This chain links TRBV7-2 with TRBJ1-2, with D perhaps matching TRBD1 (6 bases). The V end was cut by 2 bases, the J end by 4 bases, with 17 bases between. This CDR3 has 16 residues. Per the germline V gene, CDR1 is SGHTA and CDR2 is FQGNSA. Here the CDR3 DNA reads TGTGCCAGCAGCTTACGACCCCCCCAGGGGCCCTATGGCTACACCTTC. Protein: CASSLRPPQGPYGYTF. Using reference TRBV7-2 and TRBJ1-2 for the parts outside the CDR3, the full variable domain is GAGVSQSPSNKVTEKGKDVELRCDPISGHTALYWYRQSLGQGLEFLIYFQGNSAPDKSGLPSDRFSAERTGGSVSTLTIQRTQQEDSAVYLCASSLRPPQGPYGYTFGSGTRLTVV.

This chain links TRBV4-2 with TRBJ2-1; 8 bases match TRBD1. The CDR3 sequence is 13 residues long. The ends lost 0 bases at V and 10 bases at J; junction bases unmatched: 2. The germline V gene encodes CDR1 LGHNA and CDR2 YNFKEQ. CDR3: CASSQEWDREQFF. The CDR3 bases are TGTGCCAGCAGCCAAGAGTGGGACAGGGAGCAGTTCTTC.

The rearrangement links TRBV15 to TRBJ1-1; D not certain. Germline loops: CDR1 LNHNV, CDR2 YYDKDF (reference sequence). The V end lost 1 base, the J end lost 3 bases, and 9 bases lay between the germline ends. The CDR3 is made up of 14 amino acids. The CDR3 DNA follows: TGTGCCACCAGCAGAGTCCATTCGGACACTGAAGCTTTCTTT. As protein: CATSRVHSDTEAFF.

The CDR3 coding sequence is TGTGCCACCAGCAGAGCGTCGGGACAGGGCTCTGGCTACACCTTC. It yields the protein CATSRASGQGSGYTF. The chain is built from TRBV15 and TRBJ1-2; 9 nucleotides align to TRBD1. The germline CDR1 and CDR2 sequences are LNHNV and YYDKDF (reference sequence). V lost 1 base and J lost 7; bases outside the gene matches: 7. The CDR3 sequence is 15 residues long.

The rearrangement joins TRBV11-3 to TRBJ1-1; the match to TRBD1 covers 10 bases. Germline V gene sequence: CDR1 SGHNT, CDR2 YENEEA. The V segment lost 8 bases and the J segment 6 bases; nucleotides outside the gene matches: 9. This CDR3 is 14 amino acids long. The CDR3 bases are TGTGCCAGCGGTTTAAGACAGGGGGCATCTGAAGCTTTCTTT. Protein product: CASGLRQGASEAFF.